The 15 T cell receptor beta chains below all came from one sample that was sequenced in a study of siplizumab effects on memory and regulatory T cells. Clones were sequenced by immunoSEQ multiplex PCR, and TCRdb holds only the in-frame ones, with some missing. The table records over 65,000 clones, around 93% of them present only once. Sequencing input: CD8+ T cells sorted from blood. The receptors stem from a human donor in good health.

This chain connects TRBV2 to TRBJ2-5, with TRBD1 matching over 8 bases. The CDR3 extends over 14 amino acids. Losses at the gene ends were 8 bases for V and 0 bases for J; bases not matched to a gene: 5. CDR1 and CDR2 (germline): SNHLY, FYNNEI. CDR3 bases: TGTGCCAGCCCACAGGGGGAGTACCAAGAGACCCAGTACTTC. It translates to CASPQGEYQETQYF.

This chain uses TRBV15 with TRBJ2-7; D unresolved. The CDR3 has 15 amino acids. V gave up 0 bases and J gave up 5 bases, with 14 bases separating them. Looked up from germline, CDR1 is LNHNV and CDR2 is YYDKDF (reference sequence). CDR3 sequence (DNA): TGTGCCACCAGCAGAGAGATGGTGATATCCCACGAGCAGTACTTC. This codes for CATSREMVISHEQYF.

This clone was detected ten times or more. This chain connects TRBV6-4 to TRBJ2-2, with a possible D match to TRBD1 (7 bases). This CDR3 has 15 residues. Germline V lookup: CDR1 MRHNA, CDR2 SNTAGT. V shed 3 bases and J shed 7 bases, with 15 bases lying between them. CDR3 loop: CASSDTPGGGGELFF. The CDR3 DNA reads TGTGCCAGCAGTGATACTCCAGGGGGAGGCGGGGAGCTGTTTTTT.

The V call is TRBV15, the J call TRBJ2-5; 11 nucleotides align to TRBD2. Trimming cost V 1 base and J 5 bases; bases outside gene matches: 3. This CDR3 is 15 amino acids long. In germline, CDR1 is LNHNV, CDR2 YYDKDF (reference sequence). CDR3 in amino acids: CATSRASGGPETQYF. CDR3 bases: TGTGCCACCAGCAGAGCTAGCGGGGGGCCTGAGACCCAGTACTTC.

The chain has TRBV11-2 and TRBJ2-2; D remains unclear. V lost 7 bases to trimming and J lost 13 bases, with 19 bases between them. CDR3 size: 13 residues. The germline V gene encodes CDR1 SGHAT and CDR2 FQNNGV. CDR3 in amino acids: CASIRYAGLWLFF. CDR3 DNA: TGTGCCAGCATCCGTTACGCCGGGCTTTGGCTGTTTTTT.

This clone showed up just once. The chain recombines TRBV9 with TRBJ2-7, with a tentative D call TRBD2 (5 bases). The CDR3 covers 14 residues. V lost 4 bases to trimming and J lost 5 bases, with 16 bases between them. Germline V gives CDR1 SGDLS, CDR2 YYNGEE. This CDR3 is CASSSGTTLNEQYF. CDR3 coding DNA: TGTGCCAGCAGCTCGGGAACTACCCTTAACGAGCAGTACTTC. Full variable domain (outside the CDR3, taken from reference TRBV9 and TRBJ2-7): DSGVTQTPKHLITATGQRVTLRCSPRSGDLSVYWYQQSLDQGLQFLIQYYNGEERAKGNILERFSAQQFPDLHSELNLSSLELGDSALYFCASSSGTTLNEQYFGPGTRLTVT.

This rearrangement joins TRBV27 to TRBJ2-2, with D unclear. Trimming removed 1 base at V and 5 bases at J, with 11 bases between. The CDR3 extends over 15 amino acids. Germline lookup yields CDR1 MNHEY and CDR2 SMNVEV (reference sequence). The CDR3 region has the DNA TGTGCCAGCAGTTTATTGGGGTTAGGAACCGGGGAGCTGTTTTTT. It codes for CASSLLGLGTGELFF.

The V call is TRBV6-5, the J call TRBJ1-1; no reliable D call. The CDR3 runs to 15 residues. Trimming removed 6 bases at V and 6 bases at J, with 20 bases between. Per germline, CDR1 MNHEY and CDR2 SVGAGI. CDR3 bases: TGTGCCAGCAGCATAACGGTGGGGAGGGTACCTGAAGCTTTCTTT. The encoded protein is CASSITVGRVPEAFF.

V is TRBV9 and J is TRBJ1-4, with 7 positions matching TRBD1. Germline trimming cut 6 bases from V and 7 bases from J; bases unmatched to any gene: 9. CDR3 length: 14 residues. Germline V lookup: CDR1 SGDLS, CDR2 YYNGEE. Here the CDR3 DNA reads TGTGCCAGCACCCCGGGACAGAACCCTGAAAAACTGTTTTTT. Translating gives CASTPGQNPEKLFF.

V is TRBV28 and J is TRBJ1-1; 7 bases are a match to TRBD1. This CDR3 is 13 amino acids long. The germline CDR1 and CDR2 sequences are MDHEN and SYDVKM. Trimming at V came to 3 bases and at J to 6 bases, leaving 4 bases not matched to a gene. The CDR3 nucleotides are TGTGCCAGCAGTTTTCGGCAGGGGGCTGAAGCTTTCTTT. It codes for CASSFRQGAEAFF.

This chain uses TRBV7-2 with TRBJ2-3, with 9 nucleotides matching TRBD2. Trimming removed 1 base from V and 2 bases from J; junction bases left unmatched: 10. CDR1 is SGHTA, CDR2 FQGNSA, per germline. This CDR3 region has 18 residues. The CDR3 is CASSLVSRSGGNTDTQYF. The CDR3 bases are TGTGCCAGCAGCTTAGTAAGCCGTAGCGGGGGCAACACAGATACGCAGTATTTT.

This chain links TRBV4-3 with TRBJ2-2; TRBD2 aligns across 14 bases. The CDR3 contains 17 residues. Looked up from germline, CDR1 is LGHNA and CDR2 is YSLEER. V lost 4 bases to trimming and J lost 1 base; unmatched junction nucleotides: 2. The chain's CDR3 is CASSLGLAGGNTGELFF. The CDR3 DNA reads as TGCGCCAGCAGCCTCGGACTAGCGGGGGGGAACACCGGGGAGCTGTTTTTT.

The CDR3 sequence is CASSLGRSNEQFF. The CDR3 DNA reads TGTGCCAGCAGCTTGGGTCGGAGTAATGAGCAGTTCTTC. The chain links TRBV5-6 to TRBJ2-1; D unresolved. The ends were cut back, 0 bases at V and 7 bases at J, with 8 bases in the middle. This CDR3 comprises 13 residues. Germline V gene lookup returns CDR1 SGHDT and CDR2 YYEEEE.

The J gene is TRBJ2-5, the V gene TRBV6-5; D may be TRBD2 (6 bases). This CDR3 spans 14 amino acids. Germline values: CDR1 MNHEY, CDR2 SVGAGI. Trimming removed 8 bases from V and 0 bases from J, with 13 bases in between. CDR3 DNA sequence: TGTGCCAGCCGTGGGGGGTCCTACCAAGAGACCCAGTACTTC. Amino acid sequence: CASRGGSYQETQYF.

Here the CDR3 DNA reads TGTGCCAGTAGTATCGAGGACGGCAAATTACTTCCAAACTATGGCTACACCTTC. Protein: CASSIEDGKLLPNYGYTF. The V and J genes are TRBV19 and TRBJ1-2, with D unresolved. V lost 3 bases to trimming and J lost 2 bases, with 22 bases between them. This CDR3 region has 18 residues. Per germline, CDR1 LNHDA and CDR2 SQIVND (reference sequence).